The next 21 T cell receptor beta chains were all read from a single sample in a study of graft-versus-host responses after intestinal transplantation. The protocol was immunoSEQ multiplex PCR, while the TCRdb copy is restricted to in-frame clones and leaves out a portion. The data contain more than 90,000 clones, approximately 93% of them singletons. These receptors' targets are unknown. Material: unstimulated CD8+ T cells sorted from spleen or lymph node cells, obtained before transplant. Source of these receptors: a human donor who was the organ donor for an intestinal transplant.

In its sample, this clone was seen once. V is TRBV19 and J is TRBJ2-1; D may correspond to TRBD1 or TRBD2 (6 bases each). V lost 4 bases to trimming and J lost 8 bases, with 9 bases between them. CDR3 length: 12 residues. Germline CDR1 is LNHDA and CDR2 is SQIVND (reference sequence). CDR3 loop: CASSTGADEQFF. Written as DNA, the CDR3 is TGTGCCAGTAGTACGGGGGCGGATGAGCAGTTCTTC.

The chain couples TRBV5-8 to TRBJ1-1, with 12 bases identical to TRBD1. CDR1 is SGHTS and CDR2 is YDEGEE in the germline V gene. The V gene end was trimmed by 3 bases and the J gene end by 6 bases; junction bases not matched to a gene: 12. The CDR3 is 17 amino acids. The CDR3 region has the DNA TGTGCCAGCAGCTCTCGTCCCGGGACAGGGGGCCCCCCTGAAGCTTTCTTT. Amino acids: CASSSRPGTGGPPEAFF.

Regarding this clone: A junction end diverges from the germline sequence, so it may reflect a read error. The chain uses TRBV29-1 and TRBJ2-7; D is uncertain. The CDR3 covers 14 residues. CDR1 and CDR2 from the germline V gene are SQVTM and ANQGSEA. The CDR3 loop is CSAEGSGPSYEQYF. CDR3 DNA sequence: TGCAGCGCTGAAGGGTCAGGCCCCTCCTACGAGCAGTACTTC.

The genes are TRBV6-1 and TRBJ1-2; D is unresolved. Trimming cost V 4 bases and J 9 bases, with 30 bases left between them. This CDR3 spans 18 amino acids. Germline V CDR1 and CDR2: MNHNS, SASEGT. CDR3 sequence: CASSALRHYHGVLSSYTF. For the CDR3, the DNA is TGTGCCAGCAGTGCCCTCCGGCACTATCACGGGGTCCTTAGCAGCTACACCTTC.

The CDR3 spells CASSYSIWRRRWNQPQHF. The CDR3 DNA reads as TGTGCCAGCAGTTACTCGATTTGGAGGCGGAGGTGGAATCAGCCCCAGCATTTT. The chain couples TRBV6-7 to TRBJ1-5; no definite D call. TRBV6-7 carries the ORF label, with uncertain function. V lost 0 bases and J 4 bases, leaving 19 bases between the germline ends. The CDR3 length is 18 residues.

The CDR3 DNA sequence: TGCGCCAGCAGCCAAAGACTAGCGGGAGGAAATGAGCAGTTCTTC. Translation gives CASSQRLAGGNEQFF. The chain has TRBV4-1 and TRBJ2-1; TRBD2 matches 13 bases. Germline V gene sequence: CDR1 MGHRA, CDR2 YSYEKL. Trimming took 2 bases from V and 7 from J; bases not matched to a gene: 2. This CDR3 comprises 15 residues.

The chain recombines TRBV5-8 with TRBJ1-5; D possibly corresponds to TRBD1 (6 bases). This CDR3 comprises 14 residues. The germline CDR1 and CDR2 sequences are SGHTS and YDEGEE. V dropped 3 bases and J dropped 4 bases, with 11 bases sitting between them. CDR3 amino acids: CASSSDSGNQPQHF. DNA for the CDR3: TGTGCCAGCAGCTCGGACAGTGGGAATCAGCCCCAGCATTTT.

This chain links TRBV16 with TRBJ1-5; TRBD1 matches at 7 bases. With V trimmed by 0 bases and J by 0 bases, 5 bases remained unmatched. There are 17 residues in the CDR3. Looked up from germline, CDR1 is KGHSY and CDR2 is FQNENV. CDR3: CASSQSGTDHSNQPQHF. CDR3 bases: TGTGCCAGCAGCCAATCGGGGACAGACCATAGCAATCAGCCCCAGCATTTT.

CDR3 coding DNA: TGTGCCAGCAGCCTTGGACTAGCGGGACGGGGGGAGTTCTTC. Residues: CASSLGLAGRGEFF. The chain recombines TRBV28 with TRBJ2-1; 12 nucleotides line up with TRBD2. V was pared by 6 bases and J by 14 bases, with 11 bases of the junction left unmatched. The CDR3 loop spans 14 amino acids. Germline V lookup: CDR1 MDHEN, CDR2 SYDVKM.

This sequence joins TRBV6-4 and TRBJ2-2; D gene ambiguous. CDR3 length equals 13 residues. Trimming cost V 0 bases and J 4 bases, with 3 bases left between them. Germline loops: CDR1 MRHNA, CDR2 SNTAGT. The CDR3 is CASSDSTTGELFF. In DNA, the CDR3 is TGTGCCAGCAGTGACTCTACCACCGGGGAGCTGTTTTTT.

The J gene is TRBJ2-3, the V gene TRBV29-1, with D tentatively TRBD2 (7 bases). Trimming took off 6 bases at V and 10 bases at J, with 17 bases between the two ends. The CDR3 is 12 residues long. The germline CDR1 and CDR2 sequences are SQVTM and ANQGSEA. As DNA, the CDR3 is TGCAGCGTCGGGGGGCCCGCCCCTGCGCAGTATTTT. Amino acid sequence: CSVGGPAPAQYF.

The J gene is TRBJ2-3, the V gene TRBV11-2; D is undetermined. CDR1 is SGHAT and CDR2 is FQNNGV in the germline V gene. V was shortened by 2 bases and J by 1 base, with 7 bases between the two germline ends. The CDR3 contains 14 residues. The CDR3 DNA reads TGTGCCAGCAGCTTATTCGGCCGCACAGATACGCAGTATTTT. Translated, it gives CASSLFGRTDTQYF. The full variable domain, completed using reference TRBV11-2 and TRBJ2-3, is EAGVAQSPRYKIIEKRQSVAFWCNPISGHATLYWYQQILGQGPKLLIQFQNNGVVDDSQLPKDRFSAERLKGVDSTLKIQPAKLEDSAVYLCASSLFGRTDTQYFGPGTRLTVL.

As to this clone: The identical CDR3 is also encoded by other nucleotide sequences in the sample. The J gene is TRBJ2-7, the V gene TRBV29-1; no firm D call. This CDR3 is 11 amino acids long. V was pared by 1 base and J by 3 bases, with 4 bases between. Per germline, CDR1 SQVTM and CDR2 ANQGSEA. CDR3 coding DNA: TGCAGCGTTGAAGTCAGCTACGAGCAGTACTTC. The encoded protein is CSVEVSYEQYF.

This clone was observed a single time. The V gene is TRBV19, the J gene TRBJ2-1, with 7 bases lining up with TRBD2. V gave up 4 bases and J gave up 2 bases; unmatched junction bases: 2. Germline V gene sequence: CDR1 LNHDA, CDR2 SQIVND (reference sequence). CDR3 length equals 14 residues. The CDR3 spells CASSTLATYNEQFF. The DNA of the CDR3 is TGTGCCAGTAGTACACTAGCGACCTACAATGAGCAGTTCTTC.

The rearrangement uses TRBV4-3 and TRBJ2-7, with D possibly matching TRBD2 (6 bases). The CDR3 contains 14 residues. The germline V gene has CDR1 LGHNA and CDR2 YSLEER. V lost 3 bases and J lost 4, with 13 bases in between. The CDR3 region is CASSQRDSKYEQYF. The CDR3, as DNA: TGCGCCAGCAGCCAGAGGGACTCCAAATACGAGCAGTACTTC.

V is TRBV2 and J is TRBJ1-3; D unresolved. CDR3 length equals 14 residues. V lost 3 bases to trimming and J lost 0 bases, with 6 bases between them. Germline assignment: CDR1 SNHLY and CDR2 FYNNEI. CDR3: CASSDSPSGNTIYF. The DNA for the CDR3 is TGTGCCAGCAGTGACAGCCCCTCTGGAAACACCATATATTTT.

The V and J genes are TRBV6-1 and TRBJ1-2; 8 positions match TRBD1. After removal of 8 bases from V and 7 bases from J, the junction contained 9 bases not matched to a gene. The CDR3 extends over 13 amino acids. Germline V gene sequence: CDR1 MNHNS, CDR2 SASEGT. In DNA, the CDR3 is TGTGCCAGCGGGGAACTAGGACAGGGTGGCTACACCTTC. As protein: CASGELGQGGYTF.

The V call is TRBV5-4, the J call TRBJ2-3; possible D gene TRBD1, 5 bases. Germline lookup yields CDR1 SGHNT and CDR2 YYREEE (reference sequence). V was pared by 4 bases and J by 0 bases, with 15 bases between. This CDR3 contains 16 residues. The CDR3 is CASSPLGDDSTDTQYF. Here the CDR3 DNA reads TGTGCCAGCAGCCCCCTAGGGGATGATAGCACAGATACGCAGTATTTT.

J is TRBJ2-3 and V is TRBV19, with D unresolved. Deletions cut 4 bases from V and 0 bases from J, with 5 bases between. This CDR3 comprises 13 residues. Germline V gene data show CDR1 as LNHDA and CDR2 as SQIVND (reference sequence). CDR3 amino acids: CASSTSSTDTQYF. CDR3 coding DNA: TGTGCCAGTAGTACTAGTAGCACAGATACGCAGTATTTT.

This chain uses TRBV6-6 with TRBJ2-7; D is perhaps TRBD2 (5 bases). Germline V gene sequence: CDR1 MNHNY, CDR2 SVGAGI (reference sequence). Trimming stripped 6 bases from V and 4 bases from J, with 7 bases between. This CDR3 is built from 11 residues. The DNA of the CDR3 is TGTGCCAGCAGGAGAGGGTACGAGCAGTACTTC. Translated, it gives CASRRGYEQYF.

The CDR3: CASSLRGQGYGYTF. The DNA of the CDR3 is TGTGCCAGCAGTTTACGGGGACAGGGCTATGGCTACACCTTC. V usage is TRBV27 and J usage is TRBJ1-2, with 9 bases aligning to TRBD1. V shed 2 bases and J 4 bases; nucleotides not matched to a gene: 2. Germline loops: CDR1 MNHEY, CDR2 SMNVEV (reference sequence). This CDR3 region has 14 residues.